This T cell receptor (beta chain) was identified during a study of beta chain features in type 1 diabetes. Across the study: Similarity in age, gender and cell yields was seen between patients and healthy donors. Whole-study findings and limits: Cells expressing TCR highly could be over-represented by cDNA sequencing.

As every portion of the isolated RNA was reverse transcribed, the sequencing read expressed TCRB transcripts. The table came from immunoSEQ multiplex PCR; TCRdb's copy has only in-frame clones and leaves some out. The sample has under 250,000 clones, 27% seen once. About this clone itself: The target antigen is unknown.

CDR1 and CDR2 from the germline V gene are SQVTM and ANQGSEA. Trimming removed 7 bases from V and 3 bases from J, with 12 bases in between. The CDR3 has 12 amino acids. Sample: central memory CD4+ T cells from blood. The chain carries TRBV29-1 and TRBJ1-2; D is ambiguous. This receptor was obtained from a man aged 25 to 45 in good health. CDR3 sequence (DNA): TGCAGCGGTGTTCGGGTGGACTATGGCTACACCTTC. It codes for CSGVRVDYGYTF.